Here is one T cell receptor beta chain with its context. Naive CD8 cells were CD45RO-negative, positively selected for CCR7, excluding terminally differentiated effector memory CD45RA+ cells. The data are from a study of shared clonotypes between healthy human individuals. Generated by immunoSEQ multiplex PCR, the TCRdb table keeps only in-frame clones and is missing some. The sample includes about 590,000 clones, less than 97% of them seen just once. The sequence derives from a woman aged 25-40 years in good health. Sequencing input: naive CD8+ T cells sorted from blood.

The CDR3, as DNA: TGTGCCAGCACCGGGACCGATGCTAACTATGGCTACACCTTC. It is translated as CASTGTDANYGYTF. This chain links TRBV2 with TRBJ1-2; D might be TRBD1 (5 bases). Germline-derived CDR1 and CDR2 are SNHLY and FYNNEI. CDR3 length equals 14 residues. With 7 bases removed from V and 0 bases from J, the gap between germline ends came to 12 bases. The full variable domain, with the rest looked up from reference TRBV2 and TRBJ1-2, is EPEVTQTPSHQVTQMGQEVILRCVPISNHLYFYWYRQILGQKVEFLVSFYNNEISEKSEIFDDQFSVERPDGSNFTLKIRSTKLEDSAMYFCASTGTDANYGYTFGSGTRLTVV.